This T cell receptor beta chain was documented in a study of shared clonotypes between healthy human individuals. CDR3 length: 15 amino acids. V gave up 1 base and J gave up 3 bases, with 13 bases separating them. Germline-derived CDR1 and CDR2 are SGHRS and YFSETQ. The table came from immunoSEQ multiplex PCR; TCRdb's copy has only in-frame clones and leaves some out. The sample has about 2 million clones; about 95% are singletons. The naive CD8 fraction comprised CD45RO-negative cells positively selected for CCR7 and excluded terminally differentiated effector memory CD45RA+ cells. The chain joins TRBV5-1 to TRBJ2-5, with D unresolved. The clonotype originates from a man between 18 and 29 years old in good health. Sample: naive CD8+ T cells sorted from blood. As DNA, the CDR3 is TGCGCCAGCAGCTTGCAAGACTTACTCAAAGAGACCCAGTACTTC. Its translation is CASSLQDLLKETQYF.